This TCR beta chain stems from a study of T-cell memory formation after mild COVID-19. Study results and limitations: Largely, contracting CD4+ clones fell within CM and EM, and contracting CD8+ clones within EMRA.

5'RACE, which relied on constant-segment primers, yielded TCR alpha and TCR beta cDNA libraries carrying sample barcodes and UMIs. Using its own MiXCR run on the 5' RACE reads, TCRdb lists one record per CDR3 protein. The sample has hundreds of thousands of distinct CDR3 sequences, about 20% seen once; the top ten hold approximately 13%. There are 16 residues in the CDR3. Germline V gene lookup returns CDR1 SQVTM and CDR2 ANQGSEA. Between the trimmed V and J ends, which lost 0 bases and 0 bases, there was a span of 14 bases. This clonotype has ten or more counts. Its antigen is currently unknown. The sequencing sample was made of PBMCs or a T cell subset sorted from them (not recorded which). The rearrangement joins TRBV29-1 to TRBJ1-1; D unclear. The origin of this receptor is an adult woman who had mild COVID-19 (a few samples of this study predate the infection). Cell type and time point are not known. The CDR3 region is CSVEDPVRRMNTEAFF. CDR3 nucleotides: TGCAGCGTTGAAGACCCGGTCCGGCGCATGAACACTGAAGCTTTCTTT.